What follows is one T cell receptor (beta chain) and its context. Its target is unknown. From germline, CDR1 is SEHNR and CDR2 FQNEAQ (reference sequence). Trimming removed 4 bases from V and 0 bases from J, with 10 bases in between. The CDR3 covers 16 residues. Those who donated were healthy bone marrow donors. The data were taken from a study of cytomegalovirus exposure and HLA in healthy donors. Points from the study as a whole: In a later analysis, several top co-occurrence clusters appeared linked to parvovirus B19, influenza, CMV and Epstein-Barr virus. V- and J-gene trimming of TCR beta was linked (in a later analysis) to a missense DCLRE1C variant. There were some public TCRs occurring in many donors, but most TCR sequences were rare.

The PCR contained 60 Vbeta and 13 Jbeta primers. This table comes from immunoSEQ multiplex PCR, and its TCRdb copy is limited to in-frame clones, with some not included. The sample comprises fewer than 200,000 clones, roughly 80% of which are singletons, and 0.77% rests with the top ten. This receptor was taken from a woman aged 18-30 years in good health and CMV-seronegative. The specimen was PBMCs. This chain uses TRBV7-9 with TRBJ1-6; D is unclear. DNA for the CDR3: TGTGCCAGCAGCTCCACGAAGAGCTCCTATAATTCACCCCTCCACTTT. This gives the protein CASSSTKSSYNSPLHF. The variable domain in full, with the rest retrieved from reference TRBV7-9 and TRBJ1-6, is DTGVSQNPRHKITKRGQNVTFRCDPISEHNRLYWYRQTLGQGPEFLTYFQNEAQLEKSRLLSDRFSAERPKGSFSTLEIQRTEQGDSAMYLCASSSTKSSYNSPLHFGNGTRLTVT.